Ten or more counts support the clone carrying this T cell receptor beta chain. TCRdb re-called the RT-PCR reads with MiXCR, one entry per CDR3 protein. The top ten hold 3.6% of the sample, which has hundreds of thousands of distinct CDR3 sequences, over 12% seen once. The trim removed 5 bases at V and 3 bases at J, leaving 10 bases unmatched. The CDR3 runs 15 residues. Sequencing used memory CD4+ T cells from blood. The source is a female donor in good health, serving as a healthy control. The V gene is TRBV12-3 or TRBV12-4, the J gene TRBJ2-7, with TRBD1 identical over 7 bases. The DNA for the CDR3 is TGTGCCAGCAGTCTCGGGACAGCGACCAACTACGAGCAGTACTTC. This translates into CASSLGTATNYEQYF.